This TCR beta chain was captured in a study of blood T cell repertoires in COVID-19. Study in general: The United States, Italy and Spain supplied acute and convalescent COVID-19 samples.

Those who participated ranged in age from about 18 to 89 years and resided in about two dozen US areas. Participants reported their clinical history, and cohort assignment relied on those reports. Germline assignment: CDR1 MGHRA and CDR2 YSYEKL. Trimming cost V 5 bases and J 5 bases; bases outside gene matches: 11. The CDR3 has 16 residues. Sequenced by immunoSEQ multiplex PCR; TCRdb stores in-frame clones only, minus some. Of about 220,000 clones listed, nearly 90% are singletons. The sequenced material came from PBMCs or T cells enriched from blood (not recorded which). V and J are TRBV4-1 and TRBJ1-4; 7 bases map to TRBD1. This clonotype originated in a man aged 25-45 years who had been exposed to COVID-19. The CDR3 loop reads CASSMHPGQRNEKLFF. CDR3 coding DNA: TGCGCCAGCAGCATGCACCCGGGACAGAGAAATGAAAAACTGTTTTTT.